One and the same sample provided the 5 T cell receptor beta chains below, sequenced in a study of OX40 agonist ivuxolimab in advanced cancers. TCRdb's table, derived via immunoSEQ multiplex PCR, lists solely in-frame clones and lacks some. The table records approximately 70,000 clones, approximately 84% of them present only once. The input for sequencing was CD4+ or CD8+ T cells sorted from blood, taken in a trial of the OX40 agonist ivuxolimab. The receptors here all came from an adult with an advanced solid tumor such as melanoma, head and neck, liver or kidney cancer.

The V call is TRBV19, the J call TRBJ2-3; D is unresolved. Germline V gene lookup returns CDR1 LNHDA and CDR2 SQIVND (reference sequence). CDR3 length: 13 residues. Trimming removed 7 bases from V and 3 bases from J, with 11 bases in between. The CDR3 nucleotides read TGTGCCAGTAAGTGGGTTGGGACAGATACGCAGTATTTT. The encoded protein is CASKWVGTDTQYF.

This chain links TRBV27 with TRBJ2-1, with D uncertain. Germline V CDR1 and CDR2: MNHEY, SMNVEV (reference sequence). V was pared by 3 bases and J by 7 bases, with 16 bases between. The CDR3 totals 15 residues. The CDR3 DNA reads TGTGCCAGCAGTTTTTTCAGGTCCCCGTCGAATGAGCAGTTCTTC. Translation gives CASSFFRSPSNEQFF.

The rearrangement links TRBV5-4 to TRBJ2-6, with D unresolved. This CDR3 is built from 15 residues. Trimming stripped 0 bases from V and 2 bases from J, with 6 bases between. Per germline, CDR1 SGHNT and CDR2 YYREEE (reference sequence). The CDR3 nucleotides read TGTGCCAGCAGCTTGGTGGCGGCTGGGGCCAACGTCCTGACTTTC. Translating it yields CASSLVAAGANVLTF.

The chain has TRBV9 and TRBJ1-4; D is undetermined. The CDR3 covers 15 residues. V was shortened by 1 base and J by 5 bases, with 12 bases between the two germline ends. The germline V gene has CDR1 SGDLS and CDR2 YYNGEE. The CDR3 DNA follows: TGTGCCAGCAGCGTATTGGGGAATATAAATGAAAAACTGTTTTTT. This codes for CASSVLGNINEKLFF.

The chain uses TRBV4-3 and TRBJ1-2; D may be TRBD1 (6 bases). The V end lost 1 base, the J end lost 8 bases, and 17 bases lay between the germline ends. The CDR3 consists of 15 residues. The V gene's germline CDR1 is LGHNA and CDR2 YSLEER. Here the CDR3 reads CASSQGLTGPWGYTF. CDR3 in DNA: TGCGCCAGCAGCCAAGGACTAACAGGGCCTTGGGGCTACACCTTC.